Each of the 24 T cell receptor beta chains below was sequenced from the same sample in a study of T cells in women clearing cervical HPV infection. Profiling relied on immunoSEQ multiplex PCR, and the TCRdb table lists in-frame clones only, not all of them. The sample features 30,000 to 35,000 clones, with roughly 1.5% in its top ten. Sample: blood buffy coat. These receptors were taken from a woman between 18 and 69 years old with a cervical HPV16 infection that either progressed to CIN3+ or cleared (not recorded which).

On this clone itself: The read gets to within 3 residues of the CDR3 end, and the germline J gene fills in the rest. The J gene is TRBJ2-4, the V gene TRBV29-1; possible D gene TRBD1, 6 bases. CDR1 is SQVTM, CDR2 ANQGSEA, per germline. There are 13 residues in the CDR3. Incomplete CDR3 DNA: TGCAGCGTTGAGGGGCTAGCAGGGGAGACT. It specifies CSVEGLAGET. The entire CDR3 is CSVEGLAGETQYF.

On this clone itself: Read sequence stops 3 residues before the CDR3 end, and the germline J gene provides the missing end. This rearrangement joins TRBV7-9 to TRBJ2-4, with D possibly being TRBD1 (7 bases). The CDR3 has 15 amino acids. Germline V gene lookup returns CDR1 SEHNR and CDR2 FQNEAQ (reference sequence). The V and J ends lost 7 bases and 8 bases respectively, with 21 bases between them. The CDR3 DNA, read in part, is TGTGCCAGCACCCCGGAGGGGGCAGCCCAGGACATT. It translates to CASTPEGAAQDI. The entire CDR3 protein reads CASTPEGAAQDIQYF.

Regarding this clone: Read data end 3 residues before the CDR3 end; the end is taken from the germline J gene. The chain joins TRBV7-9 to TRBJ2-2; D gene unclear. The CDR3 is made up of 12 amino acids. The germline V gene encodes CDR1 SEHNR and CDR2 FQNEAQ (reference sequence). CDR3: CASSFRASPLFF. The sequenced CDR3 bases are TGTGCCAGCAGCTTTAGGGCTTCACCG.

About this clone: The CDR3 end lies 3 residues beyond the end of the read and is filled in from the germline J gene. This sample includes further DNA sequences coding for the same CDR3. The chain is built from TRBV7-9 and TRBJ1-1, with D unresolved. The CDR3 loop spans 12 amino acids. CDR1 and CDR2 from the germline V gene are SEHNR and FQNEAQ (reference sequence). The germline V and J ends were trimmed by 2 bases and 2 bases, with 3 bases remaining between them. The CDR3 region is CASSLSNTEAFF. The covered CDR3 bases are TGTGCCAGCAGCTTAAGCAACACTGAA.

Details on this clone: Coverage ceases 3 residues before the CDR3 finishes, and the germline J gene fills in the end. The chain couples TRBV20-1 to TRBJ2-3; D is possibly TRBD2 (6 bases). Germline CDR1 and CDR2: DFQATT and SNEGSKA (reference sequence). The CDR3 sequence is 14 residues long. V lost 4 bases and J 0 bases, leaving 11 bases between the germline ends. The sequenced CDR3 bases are TGCAGTGCTACCTACGCGGGGAGCACAGATACG. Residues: CSATYAGSTDT. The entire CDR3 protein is CSATYAGSTDTQYF.

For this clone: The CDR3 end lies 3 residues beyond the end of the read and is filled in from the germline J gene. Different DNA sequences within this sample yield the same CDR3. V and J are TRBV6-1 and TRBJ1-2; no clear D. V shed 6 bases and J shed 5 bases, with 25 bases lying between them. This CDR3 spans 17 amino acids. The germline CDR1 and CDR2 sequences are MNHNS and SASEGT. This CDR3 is CASSELGRSSMWYGYTF. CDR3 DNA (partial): TGTGCCAGCAGCGAACTCGGCAGGTCTAGCATGTGGTATGGC.

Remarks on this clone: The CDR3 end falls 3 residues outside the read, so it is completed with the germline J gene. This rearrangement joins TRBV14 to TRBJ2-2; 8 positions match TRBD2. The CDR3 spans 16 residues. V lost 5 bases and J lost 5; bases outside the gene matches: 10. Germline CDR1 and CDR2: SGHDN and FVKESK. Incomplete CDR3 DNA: TGTGCCAGCAGCGCACGACTAGCGACAATTACCGGGGAG. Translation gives CASSARLATITGE. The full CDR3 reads CASSARLATITGELFF.

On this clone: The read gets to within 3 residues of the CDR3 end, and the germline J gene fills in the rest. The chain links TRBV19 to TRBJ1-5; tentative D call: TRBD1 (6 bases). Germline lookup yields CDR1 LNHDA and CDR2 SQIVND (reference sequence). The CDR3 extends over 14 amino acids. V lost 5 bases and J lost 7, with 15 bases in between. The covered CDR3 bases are TGTGCCAGTAGTGCACAGGGCCCATTCCAGCCC. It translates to CASSAQGPFQP. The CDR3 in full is CASSAQGPFQPQHF.

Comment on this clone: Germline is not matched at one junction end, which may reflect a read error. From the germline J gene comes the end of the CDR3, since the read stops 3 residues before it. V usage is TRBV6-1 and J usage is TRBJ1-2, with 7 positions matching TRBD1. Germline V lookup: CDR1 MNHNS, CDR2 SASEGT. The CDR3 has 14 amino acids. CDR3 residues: CASREGQDFYDYTF. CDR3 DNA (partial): TGTGCCAGCAGGGAAGGACAGGACTTCTACGAC.

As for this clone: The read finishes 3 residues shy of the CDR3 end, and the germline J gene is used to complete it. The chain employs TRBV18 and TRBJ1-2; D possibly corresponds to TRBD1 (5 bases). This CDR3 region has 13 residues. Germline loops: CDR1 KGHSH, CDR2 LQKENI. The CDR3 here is CASSPGPGYDYTF. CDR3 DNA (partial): TGTGCCAGCTCACCGGGGCCAGGATACGAC.

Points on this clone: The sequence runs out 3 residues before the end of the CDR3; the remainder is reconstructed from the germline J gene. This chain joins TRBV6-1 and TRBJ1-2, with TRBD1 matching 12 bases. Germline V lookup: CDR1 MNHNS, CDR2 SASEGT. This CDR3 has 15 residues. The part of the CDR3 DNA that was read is TGTGCCAGCAGTGCCCCCGGGACAGGGGGCGCGGGC. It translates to CASSAPGTGGAG. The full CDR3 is CASSAPGTGGAGYTF.

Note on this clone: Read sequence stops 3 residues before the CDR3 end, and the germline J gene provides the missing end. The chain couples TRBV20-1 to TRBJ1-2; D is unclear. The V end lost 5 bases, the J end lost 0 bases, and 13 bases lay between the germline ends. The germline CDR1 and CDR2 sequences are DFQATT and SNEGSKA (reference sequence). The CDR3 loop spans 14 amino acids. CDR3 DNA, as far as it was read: TGCAGTGCTCAACTCGGGGTAGCTAACTATGGC. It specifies CSAQLGVANYG. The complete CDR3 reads CSAQLGVANYGYTF.

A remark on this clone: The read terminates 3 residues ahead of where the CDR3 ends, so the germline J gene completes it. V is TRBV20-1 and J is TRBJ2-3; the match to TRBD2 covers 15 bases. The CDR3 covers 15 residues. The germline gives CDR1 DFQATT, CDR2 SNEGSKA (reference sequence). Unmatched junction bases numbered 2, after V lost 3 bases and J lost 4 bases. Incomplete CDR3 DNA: TGCAGTGCTAGGGGACTAGCGGGAGGCCCAGATACG. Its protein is CSARGLAGGPDT. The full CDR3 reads CSARGLAGGPDTQYF.

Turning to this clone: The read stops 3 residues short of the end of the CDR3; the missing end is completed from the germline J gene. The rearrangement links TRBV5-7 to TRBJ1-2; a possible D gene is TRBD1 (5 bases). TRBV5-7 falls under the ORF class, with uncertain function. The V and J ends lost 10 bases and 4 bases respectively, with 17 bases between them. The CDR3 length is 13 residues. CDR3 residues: CAVKRDSPYGYTF. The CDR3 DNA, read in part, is TGTGCCGTCAAGAGAGACAGCCCCTATGGC.

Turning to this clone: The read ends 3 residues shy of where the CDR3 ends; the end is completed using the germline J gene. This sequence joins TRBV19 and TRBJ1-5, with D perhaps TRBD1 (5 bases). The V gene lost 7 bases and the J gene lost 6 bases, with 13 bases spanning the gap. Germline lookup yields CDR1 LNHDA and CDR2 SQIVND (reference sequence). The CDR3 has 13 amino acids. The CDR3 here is CASTMGGSQPQHF. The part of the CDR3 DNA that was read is TGTGCCAGTACCATGGGGGGGAGTCAGCCC.

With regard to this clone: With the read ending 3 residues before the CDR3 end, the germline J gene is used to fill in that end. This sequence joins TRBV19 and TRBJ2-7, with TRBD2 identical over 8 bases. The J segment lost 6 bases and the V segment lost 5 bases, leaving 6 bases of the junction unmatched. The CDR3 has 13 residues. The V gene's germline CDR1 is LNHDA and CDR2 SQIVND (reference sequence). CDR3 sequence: CASSLSGTPEQYF. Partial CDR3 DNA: TGTGCCAGTAGTCTTAGCGGGACTCCCGAG.

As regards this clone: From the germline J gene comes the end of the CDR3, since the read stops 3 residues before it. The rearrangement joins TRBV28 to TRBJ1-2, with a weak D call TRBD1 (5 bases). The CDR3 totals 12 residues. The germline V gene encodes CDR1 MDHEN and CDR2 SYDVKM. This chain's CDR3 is CAGGARQSGYTF. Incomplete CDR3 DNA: TGTGCCGGCGGGGCTCGCCAGAGCGGC.

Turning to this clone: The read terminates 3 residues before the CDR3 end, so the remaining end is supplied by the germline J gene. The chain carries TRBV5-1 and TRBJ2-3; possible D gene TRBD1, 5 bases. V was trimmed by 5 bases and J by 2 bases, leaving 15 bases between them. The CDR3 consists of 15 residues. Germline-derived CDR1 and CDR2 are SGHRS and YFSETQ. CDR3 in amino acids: CASRARTLVTDTQYF. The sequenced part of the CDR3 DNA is TGCGCCAGCAGGGCGAGGACATTAGTCACAGATACG.

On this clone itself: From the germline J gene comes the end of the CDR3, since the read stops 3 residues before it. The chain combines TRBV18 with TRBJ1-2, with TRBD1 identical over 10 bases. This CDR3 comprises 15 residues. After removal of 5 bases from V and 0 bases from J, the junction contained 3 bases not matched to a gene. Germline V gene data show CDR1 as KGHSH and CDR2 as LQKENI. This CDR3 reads CASSYGQGANYGYTF. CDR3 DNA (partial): TGTGCCAGCTCATACGGACAGGGGGCTAACTATGGC.

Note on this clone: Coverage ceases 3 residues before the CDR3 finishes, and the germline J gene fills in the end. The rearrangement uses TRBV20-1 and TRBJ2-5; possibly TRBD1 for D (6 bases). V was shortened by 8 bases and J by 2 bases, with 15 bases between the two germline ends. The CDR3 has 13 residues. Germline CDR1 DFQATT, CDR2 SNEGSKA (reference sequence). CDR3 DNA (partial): TGCAGTTCATTACCCGGACAGCAAGAGACC. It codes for CSSLPGQQET. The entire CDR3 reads CSSLPGQQETQYF.

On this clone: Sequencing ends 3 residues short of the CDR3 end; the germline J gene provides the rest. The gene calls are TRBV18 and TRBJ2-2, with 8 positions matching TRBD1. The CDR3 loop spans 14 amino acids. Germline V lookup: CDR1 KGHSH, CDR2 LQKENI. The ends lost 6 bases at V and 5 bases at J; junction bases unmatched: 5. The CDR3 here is CASSLDRVTGELFF. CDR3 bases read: TGTGCCAGCTCCCTGGACAGGGTTACCGGGGAG.

This CDR3 reads CASSLVGLAGEAQYF. The DNA read from the CDR3 is TGTGCCAGCAGCTTAGTAGGGCTAGCGGGGGAAGCG. The chain recombines TRBV11-2 with TRBJ2-3; 10 bases map to TRBD2. The read halts 3 residues ahead of the CDR3 end, with the missing end drawn from the germline J gene. The CDR3 is 15 residues long. Per the germline V gene, CDR1 is SGHAT and CDR2 is FQNNGV.

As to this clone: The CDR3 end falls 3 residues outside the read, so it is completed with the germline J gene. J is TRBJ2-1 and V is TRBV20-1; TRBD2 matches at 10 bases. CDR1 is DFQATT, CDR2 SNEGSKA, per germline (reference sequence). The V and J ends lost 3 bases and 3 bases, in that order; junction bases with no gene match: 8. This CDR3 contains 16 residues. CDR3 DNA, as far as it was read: TGCAGTGCTAGGTTTCCAAAGCGGGGGGGCTACAATGAG. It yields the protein CSARFPKRGGYNE. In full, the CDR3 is CSARFPKRGGYNEQFF.

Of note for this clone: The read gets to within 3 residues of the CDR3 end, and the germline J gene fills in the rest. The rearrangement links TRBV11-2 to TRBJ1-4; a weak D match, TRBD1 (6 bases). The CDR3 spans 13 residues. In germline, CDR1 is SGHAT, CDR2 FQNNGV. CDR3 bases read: TGTGCCAGCAGCTTAGACAGGGGACATACA. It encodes CASSLDRGHT. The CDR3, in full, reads CASSLDRGHTLFF.